The 20 T cell receptor beta chains listed next were all sequenced from one sample in a study of shared clonotypes between healthy human individuals. The protocol was immunoSEQ multiplex PCR, while the TCRdb copy is restricted to in-frame clones and leaves out a portion. The data contain approximately 720,000 clones, about 91% of them singletons. CD45RO-negative, CCR7-selected cells formed the naive CD8 fraction, which excluded terminally differentiated effector memory CD45RA+ cells. Source material: naive CD8+ T cells sorted from blood. Receptor source: a man under 40 in good health.

This sequence joins TRBV19 and TRBJ1-1; weak D call: TRBD1 (5 bases). The CDR3 is 15 residues long. Germline-derived CDR1 and CDR2 are LNHDA and SQIVND (reference sequence). Between the trimmed V and J ends, which lost 5 bases and 0 bases, there was a span of 13 bases. The CDR3 DNA reads TGTGCCAGTAGTCCTAACGAGGGGATGAACACTGAAGCTTTCTTT. It encodes CASSPNEGMNTEAFF.

The chain is built from TRBV29-1 and TRBJ2-1, with TRBD2 identical over 8 bases. CDR1 is SQVTM, CDR2 ANQGSEA, per germline. J gave up 6 bases and V 4 bases, and 8 bases lay outside the gene matches. The CDR3 sequence is 14 residues long. CDR3 sequence: CSVGGSGSPNEQFF. CDR3 DNA sequence: TGCAGCGTTGGGGGGAGCGGGAGCCCCAATGAGCAGTTCTTC.

The V gene is TRBV28, the J gene TRBJ2-7, with 14 bases matching TRBD2. Germline V gene sequence: CDR1 MDHEN, CDR2 SYDVKM. V lost 3 bases, J lost 1 base, and 8 bases stayed unmatched. The CDR3 sequence is 18 residues long. The CDR3 bases are TGTGCCAGCAGTTTTGGGTCGGGACTAGCGGGAGTATCCTACGAGCAGTACTTC. Translation: CASSFGSGLAGVSYEQYF.

The V gene is TRBV15, the J gene TRBJ2-1, with D perhaps TRBD1 or TRBD2 (5 bases each). The length of the CDR3 is 13 residues. Trimming shortened V by 8 bases and J by 5 bases, and 13 bases separated the two germline ends. Germline CDR1 and CDR2: LNHNV and YYDKDF (reference sequence). This CDR3 reads CATSGTDDNEQFF. In DNA, the CDR3 is TGTGCCACCTCCGGGACGGACGACAATGAGCAGTTCTTC. Full variable domain (outside the CDR3, taken from reference TRBV15 and TRBJ2-1): DAMVIQNPRYQVTQFGKPVTLSCSQTLNHNVMYWYQQKSSQAPKLLFHYYDKDFNNEADTPDNFQSRRPNTSFCFLDIRSPGLGDTAMYLCATSGTDDNEQFFGPGTRLTVL.

This clone was seen just once. The chain couples TRBV7-6 to TRBJ1-4; a possible D gene is TRBD1 (6 bases). The CDR3 spans 15 residues. CDR1 is SGHVS, CDR2 FNYEAQ, per germline. V lost 8 bases, J lost 2 bases, and 15 bases lay in between. The CDR3 DNA reads as TGTGCCAGCGGGTTAACAGGGTTGACTAATGAAAAACTGTTTTTT. Residues: CASGLTGLTNEKLFF. Together with reference TRBV7-6 and TRBJ1-4, the CDR3 gives the full variable domain: GAGVSQSPRYKVTKRGQDVALRCDPISGHVSLYWYRQALGQGPEFLTYFNYEAQQDKSGLPNDRFSAERPEGSISTLTIQRTEQRDSAMYRCASGLTGLTNEKLFFGSGTQLSVL.

The chain is built from TRBV6-6 and TRBJ2-7, with 11 bases identical to TRBD1. The V and J ends lost 6 bases and 3 bases, in that order; junction bases with no gene match: 7. CDR3 length: 15 amino acids. Per the germline V gene, CDR1 is MNHNY and CDR2 is SVGAGI (reference sequence). This chain's CDR3 is CASSYGQGAFYEQYF. The CDR3 coding sequence is TGTGCCAGCAGCTATGGACAGGGGGCTTTCTACGAGCAGTACTTC.

Only one count was recorded for this clone. CDR3 sequence: CASSLGRGAYEQYF. The CDR3 nucleotides are TGTGCCAGCAGCTTAGGGCGGGGGGCTTACGAGCAGTACTTC. This rearrangement joins TRBV7-6 to TRBJ2-7; TRBD2 matches at 8 bases. Germline trimming cut 1 base from V and 4 bases from J; bases unmatched to any gene: 3. This CDR3 is built from 14 residues. CDR1 SGHVS and CDR2 FNYEAQ come from the germline V gene.

This clone was observed once. This chain uses TRBV11-3 with TRBJ2-1; D unclear. Trimming took 4 bases from V and 6 from J, leaving 13 bases between them. The CDR3 loop spans 14 amino acids. Germline V gives CDR1 SGHNT, CDR2 YENEEA. The CDR3 coding sequence is TGTGCCAGCAGCTCGCTAGAGTGGCCCAATGAGCAGTTCTTC. Residues: CASSSLEWPNEQFF.

This clone appeared a single time. The chain recombines TRBV28 with TRBJ1-5; TRBD1 matches 11 bases. V shed 3 bases, J shed 6 bases, and the junction held 10 bases outside the gene matches. This CDR3 has 17 residues. Looked up from germline, CDR1 is MDHEN and CDR2 is SYDVKM. The CDR3 region has the DNA TGTGCCAGCAGTTTCAGAGGGGGGACAGGGGGTCTTCAGCCCCAGCATTTT. Its translation is CASSFRGGTGGLQPQHF.

V and J are TRBV6-5 and TRBJ2-7, with no clear D. The germline CDR1 and CDR2 sequences are MNHEY and SVGAGI. V was clipped by 5 bases and J by 2 bases, with 13 bases between them. The CDR3 runs 14 residues. CDR3 sequence reads: CASSPLTLAYEQYF. The CDR3 bases are TGTGCCAGCAGTCCACTCACGCTAGCCTACGAGCAGTACTTC.

V and J are TRBV4-3 and TRBJ2-1; perhaps TRBD2 as D (6 bases). Trimming removed 0 bases from V and 0 bases from J, with 12 bases in between. The CDR3 contains 17 residues. Per germline, CDR1 LGHNA and CDR2 YSLEER. Here the CDR3 reads CASSQDYGSGSYNEQFF. The CDR3 DNA reads as TGCGCCAGCAGCCAAGATTACGGGAGCGGCTCCTACAATGAGCAGTTCTTC.

The rearrangement links TRBV6-5 to TRBJ1-5; D ambiguous. V lost 4 bases and J 7 bases, leaving 11 bases between the germline ends. Looked up from germline, CDR1 is MNHEY and CDR2 is SVGAGI. The CDR3 is 13 residues long. This CDR3 is CASSFLGDQPQHF. CDR3 DNA: TGTGCCAGCAGTTTTTTGGGCGACCAGCCCCAGCATTTT.

This sequence joins TRBV5-1 and TRBJ2-4; the match to TRBD2 covers 14 bases. Per germline, CDR1 SGHRS and CDR2 YFSETQ. The CDR3 runs 16 residues. J lost 8 bases, V lost 4 bases, and 8 bases had no gene match. CDR3 residues: CASSPGTSGSTDIQYF. The CDR3, as DNA: TGCGCCAGCAGCCCTGGGACTAGCGGGAGCACGGACATTCAGTACTTC.

Comments on this clone: The sample holds other DNA sequences that translate to the same CDR3. The chain joins TRBV4-3 to TRBJ2-7, with 9 bases matching TRBD2. CDR1 LGHNA and CDR2 YSLEER come from the germline V gene. Trimming took 3 bases from V and 4 from J; bases not matched to a gene: 7. This CDR3 has 15 residues. DNA for the CDR3: TGCGCCAGCAGCCAGGGAAGGGCGGGAGGGTACGAGCAGTACTTC. Protein sequence: CASSQGRAGGYEQYF.

The rearrangement uses TRBV27 and TRBJ1-1; no reliable D call. The CDR3 is 13 residues long. CDR1 and CDR2 (germline): MNHEY, SMNVEV (reference sequence). V lost 6 bases, J lost 0 bases, and 8 bases lay in between. The CDR3 sequence is CASRSWMNTEAFF. Written as DNA, the CDR3 is TGTGCCAGCAGGTCCTGGATGAACACTGAAGCTTTCTTT.

This chain links TRBV19 with TRBJ2-7; 7 nucleotides match TRBD2. This CDR3 spans 15 amino acids. Germline values: CDR1 LNHDA, CDR2 SQIVND (reference sequence). Trimming cost V 8 bases and J 0 bases; bases outside gene matches: 10. In DNA form, the CDR3 reads TGTGCCAGTCGTGTGGGGCGGGAGAGCTCCTACGAGCAGTACTTC. Protein product: CASRVGRESSYEQYF.

This rearrangement joins TRBV28 to TRBJ1-2; possible D gene TRBD1, 5 bases. The CDR3 loop spans 15 amino acids. Trimming took off 3 bases at V and 3 bases at J, with 14 bases between the two ends. Germline CDR1 reads MDHEN; CDR2 reads SYDVKM. Written as DNA, the CDR3 is TGTGCCAGCAGTTTTCCCAGGGCCACCTACTATGGCTACACCTTC. This translates into CASSFPRATYYGYTF.

The rearrangement joins TRBV4-2 to TRBJ2-5; 14 bases line up with TRBD2. The CDR3 consists of 18 residues. Germline lookup yields CDR1 LGHNA and CDR2 YNFKEQ. After removal of 3 bases from V and 4 bases from J, the junction contained 10 bases not matched to a gene. This CDR3 is CASSQLMGTSGSPETQYF. The DNA for the CDR3 is TGTGCCAGCAGCCAGTTGATGGGGACTAGCGGGAGCCCAGAGACCCAGTACTTC.

The V and J genes are TRBV28 and TRBJ1-5, with TRBD1 as a possible D gene (5 bases). V was clipped by 6 bases and J by 6 bases, with 12 bases between them. Looked up from germline, CDR1 is MDHEN and CDR2 is SYDVKM. This CDR3 has 13 residues. The chain's CDR3 is CASREIQGQPQHF. CDR3 bases: TGTGCCAGCAGAGAGATCCAGGGTCAGCCCCAGCATTTT.

Worth noting for this clone: Other DNA sequences from this sample encode an identical CDR3 as well. The J gene is TRBJ2-7, the V gene TRBV5-1; D remains ambiguous. Looked up from germline, CDR1 is SGHRS and CDR2 is YFSETQ. V gave up 1 base and J gave up 4 bases, with 9 bases separating them. The CDR3 runs 13 residues. The CDR3 sequence: CASSLLPSYEQYF. The CDR3 coding sequence is TGCGCCAGCAGCTTGCTGCCGTCTTACGAGCAGTACTTC.